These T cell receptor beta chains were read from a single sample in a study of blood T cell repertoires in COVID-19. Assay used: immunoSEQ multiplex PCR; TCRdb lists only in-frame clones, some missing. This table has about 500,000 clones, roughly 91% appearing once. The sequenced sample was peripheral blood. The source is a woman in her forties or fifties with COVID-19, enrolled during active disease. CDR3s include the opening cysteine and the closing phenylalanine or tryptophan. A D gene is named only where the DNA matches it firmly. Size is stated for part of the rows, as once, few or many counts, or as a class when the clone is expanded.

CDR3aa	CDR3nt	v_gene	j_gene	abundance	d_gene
CSVSQGTEAFF	TGCAGCGTGAGTCAGGGGACTGAAGCTTTCTTT	TRBV29-1	TRBJ1-1	.	.
CASSLTGLGEQYF	TGTGCCAGCAGCCTGACAGGCCTGGGCGAGCAGTACTTC	TRBV3-1/TRBV3-2	TRBJ2-7	once	.
CASSEPPNEKLFF	TGTGCCAGCAGCGAGCCACCAAATGAAAAACTGTTTTTT	TRBV3-1/TRBV3-2	TRBJ1-4	.	.
CASSQTTGFRYEQYF	TGTGCCAGCAGCCAAACGACAGGGTTTCGGTACGAGCAGTACTTC	TRBV4-2	TRBJ2-7	.	TRBD1
CASSHHAGSSSYEQYF	TGTGCCAGCAGCCATCACGCAGGATCGAGCTCCTACGAGCAGTACTTC	TRBV3-1/TRBV3-2	TRBJ2-7	once	.
CASSPKTGGYEQYF	TGTGCCAGCTCACCGAAGACAGGTGGCTACGAGCAGTACTTC	TRBV18	TRBJ2-7	.	.
CASNQGPTGIYGYTF	TGTGCCAGCAACCAGGGTCCGACGGGCATATATGGCTACACCTTC	TRBV2	TRBJ1-2	.	.
CASSPLQVPANYGYTF	TGTGCCAGCTCACCGTTACAGGTGCCAGCTAACTATGGCTACACCTTC	TRBV18	TRBJ1-2	.	.
CASRQRGGGSYNEQFF	TGTGCCAGCAGGCAGCGGGGGGGCGGGTCCTACAATGAGCAGTTCTTC	TRBV2	TRBJ2-1	.	TRBD2
CASSAGGGTPLHF	TGCGCCAGCAGTGCGGGGGGCGGAACACCCCTCCACTTT	TRBV10-1	TRBJ1-6	.	.
CASSEARADTQYF	TGTGCCAGCAGTGAAGCGCGGGCGGATACGCAGTATTTT	TRBV6-1	TRBJ2-3	.	.
CASSLSVLASSTDTQYF	TGTGCCAGCAGCTTGAGTGTGTTGGCCTCTAGCACAGATACGCAGTATTTT	TRBV5-4	TRBJ2-3	.	.
CASSSPDRGRKDTQYF	TGTGCCAGCAGCTCCCCAGACAGGGGGCGCAAAGATACGCAGTATTTT	TRBV5-4	TRBJ2-3	.	TRBD1
CASSERVANEKLFF	TGTGCCAGCAGTGAGAGGGTGGCTAATGAAAAACTGTTTTTT	TRBV2	TRBJ1-4	once	.
CASSPPTTTDTQYF	TGTGCCAGCTCACCACCTACTACGACAGATACGCAGTATTTT	TRBV18	TRBJ2-3	once	.
CASSFGGETEAFF	TGCGCCAGCAGCTTTGGGGGGGAAACTGAAGCTTTCTTT	TRBV5-1	TRBJ1-1	.	.
CASRPRQGWTEAFF	TGTGCCAGCAGACCCAGACAGGGTTGGACTGAAGCTTTCTTT	TRBV27	TRBJ1-1	.	TRBD1
CSGSSGGRNEQFF	TGCAGCGGTTCGAGCGGGGGCCGCAATGAGCAGTTCTTC	TRBV29-1	TRBJ2-1	.	TRBD2
CASSSRDREENYGYTF	TGTGCCAGCAGTTCCCGGGACAGGGAGGAAAACTATGGCTACACCTTC	TRBV6-5	TRBJ1-2	.	TRBD1
CASSGGLAGYNEQFF	TGTGCCAGCAGTGGGGGACTAGCGGGTTACAATGAGCAGTTCTTC	TRBV27	TRBJ2-1	once	TRBD2
CASSQDPRNSPLHF	TGTGCCAGCAGCCAAGATCCGAGGAATTCACCCCTCCACTTT	TRBV4-2	TRBJ1-6	.	.
CASSSSSGQGKGYGYTF	TGTGCCAGCAGCTCCAGTTCTGGACAGGGCAAAGGCTATGGCTACACCTTC	TRBV28	TRBJ1-2	.	TRBD1
CASSITGAGGELFF	TGTGCCAGTAGTATCACAGGGGCAGGGGGGGAGCTGTTTTTT	TRBV19	TRBJ2-2	.	TRBD1
CASTYRGRTDTQYF	TGCGCCAGCACCTACAGGGGGAGGACAGATACGCAGTATTTT	TRBV5-1	TRBJ2-3	.	TRBD1
CASSLLLGGGTGELFF	TGTGCCAGCAGCTTACTCCTCGGGGGGGGCACCGGGGAGCTGTTTTTT	TRBV7-6	TRBJ2-2	.	TRBD2
CASSTKDYDGEQFF	TGTGCCAGTAGTACAAAGGACTACGACGGTGAGCAGTTCTTC	TRBV19	TRBJ2-1	.	.
CASSLAGDEKLFF	TGTGCCAGCAGCTTGGCAGGGGATGAAAAACTGTTTTTT	TRBV5-4	TRBJ1-4	.	.
CASRGGQAADSNQPQHF	TGTGCCAGCAGGGGGGGACAGGCCGCCGATAGCAATCAGCCCCAGCATTTT	TRBV28	TRBJ1-5	.	TRBD1
CATATAYSNQPQHF	TGTGCCACCGCGACAGCCTATAGCAATCAGCCCCAGCATTTT	TRBV19	TRBJ1-5	.	.